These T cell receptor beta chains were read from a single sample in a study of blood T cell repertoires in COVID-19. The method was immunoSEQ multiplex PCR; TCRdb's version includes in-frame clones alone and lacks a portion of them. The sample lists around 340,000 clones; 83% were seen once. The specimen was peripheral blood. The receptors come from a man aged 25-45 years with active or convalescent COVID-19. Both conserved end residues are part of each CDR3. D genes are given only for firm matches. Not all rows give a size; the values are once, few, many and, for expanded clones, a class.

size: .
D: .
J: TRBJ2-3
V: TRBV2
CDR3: CASTLSRERVTDTQYF
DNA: TGTGCCAGCACCCTCTCCCGGGAGAGGGTGACAGATACGCAGTATTTT

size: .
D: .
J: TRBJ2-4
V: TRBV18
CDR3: CASSPLLELAKNIQYF
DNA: TGTGCCAGCTCACCACTTCTTGAACTAGCCAAAAACATTCAGTACTTC

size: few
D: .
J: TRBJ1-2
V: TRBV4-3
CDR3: CASSQGEGAIGYGYTF
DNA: TGCGCCAGCAGCCAAGGGGAGGGAGCGATCGGCTATGGCTACACCTTC

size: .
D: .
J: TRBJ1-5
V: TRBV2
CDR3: CASSTRPGESSNQPQHF
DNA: TGTGCCAGCAGTACCCGTCCCGGGGAGAGTAGCAATCAGCCCCAGCATTTT

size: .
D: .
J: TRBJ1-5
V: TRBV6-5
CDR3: CASGPISNQPQHF
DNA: TGTGCCAGCGGGCCGATTAGCAATCAGCCCCAGCATTTT

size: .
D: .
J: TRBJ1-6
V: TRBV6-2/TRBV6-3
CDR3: CASSTPDGSSYNSPLHF
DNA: TGTGCCAGCAGTACGCCCGACGGGAGCTCCTATAATTCACCCCTCCACTTT

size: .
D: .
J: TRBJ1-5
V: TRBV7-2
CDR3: CASSLDRSNQPQHF
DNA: TGTGCCAGCAGTTTAGACAGAAGCAATCAGCCCCAGCATTTT

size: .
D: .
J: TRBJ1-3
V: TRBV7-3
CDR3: CASSFGTGNTIYF
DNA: TGTGCCAGCAGCTTCGGTACTGGAAACACCATATATTTT

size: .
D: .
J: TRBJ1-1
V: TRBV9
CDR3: CASSVAGRDEAFF
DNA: TGTGCCAGCAGCGTAGCCGGACGGGATGAAGCTTTCTTT

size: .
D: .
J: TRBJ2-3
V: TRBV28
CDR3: CASSSTDTQYF
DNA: TGTGCCAGCAGTTCGACAGATACGCAGTATTTT